These T cell receptor beta chains were read from a single sample in a study of T cell repertoires in cytomegalovirus infection. TCRdb fed the reads into MiXCR, producing one record per CDR3 protein. The sample carries about 310,000 distinct CDR3 sequences, roughly 25% recorded once. These receptors have no identified antigens. Here the sequenced sample was cultured PBMCs, taken from culture after CMV antigen stimulation. These receptors originate from a human donor in good health (CMV status not recorded). Some clones in this sample may be carry-over from other donors' samples. Each CDR3 is given with its conserved first and last residue. D genes are given only for firm matches. Expanded clones are given a class, and other clones once, few, many or no size at all.

TRBJ2-4 - 17 - TRBV29-1 TGCAGCGTTGAGCCCCTTTTAGGCTTAGAAGCCAAAAACATTCAGTACTTC CSVEPLLGLEAKNIQYF
TRBJ2-1 TRBD2 16 - TRBV24-1 TGTGCCACCAGTGATTGGGGACTAGCGGGGGACAATGAGCAGTTCTTC CATSDWGLAGDNEQFF
TRBJ2-7 - 13 - TRBV28 TGTGCCAGCAGTTTATTACGGGGGCACGAGCAGTACTTC CASSLLRGHEQYF
TRBJ1-1 - 16 - TRBV15 TGTGCCACCAGCACCTCCACGCAGGGGTTTTACACTGAAGCTTTCTTT CATSTSTQGFYTEAFF
TRBJ2-3 TRBD2 19 few TRBV6-5 TGTGCCAGCAGTTACTCTAGGGGGGGATCTAGCGGGAGGTCAGATACGCAGTATTTT CASSYSRGGSSGRSDTQYF
TRBJ2-3 - 14 - TRBV5-1 TGCGCCAGCAGCTGGGAAAGGAGCACAGATACGCAGTATTTT CASSWERSTDTQYF
TRBJ2-7 TRBD2 17 - TRBV7-8 TGTGCCAGCAGCTCGCGCGGATCTAGCGGGAGTAGTGCCGAGCAGTACTTC CASSSRGSSGSSAEQYF
TRBJ1-1 - 14 few TRBV7-2 TGTGCCAGCAGCGCCGCGGGGAGGGGGACTGAAGCTTTCTTT CASSAAGRGTEAFF
TRBJ1-1 - 15 - TRBV7-2 TGTGCCAGCAGCTTAGTATGGGGCGCGAACACTGAAGCTTTCTTT CASSLVWGANTEAFF
TRBJ1-2 - 15 many TRBV7-2 TGTGCCAGCAGCTTAGCGCCGGGGGAGAGGGCTGGCTACACCTTC CASSLAPGERAGYTF
TRBJ1-1 - 16 - TRBV27 TGTGCCAGCAGTCCCTCAGGGGCGAGGATGAACACTGAAGCTTTCTTT CASSPSGARMNTEAFF
TRBJ2-3 - 13 - TRBV11-2 TGTGCCAGCAGTTTTAGCGACACAGATACGCAGTATTTT CASSFSDTDTQYF
TRBJ1-3 - 15 - TRBV11-2 TGTGCCAGCAGCTTAGACAGGAACTCTGGAAACACCATATATTTT CASSLDRNSGNTIYF
TRBJ2-5 - 12 - TRBV6-4 TGTGCCGACGCCTCAGAACAAGAGACCCAGTACTTC CADASEQETQYF
TRBJ1-2 TRBD1 15 - TRBV27 TGTGCCAGCAGTTCGTCCAGGACAGGGAACTATGGCTACACCTTC CASSSSRTGNYGYTF
TRBJ2-5 - 13 - TRBV15 TGTGCCTCCACTCAGGGGCCTCAAGAGACCCAGTACTTC CASTQGPQETQYF
TRBJ1-4 TRBD1 14 few TRBV7-9 TGTGCCAGCAGCTTTTCAGGGGGGAATGAAAAACTGTTTTTT CASSFSGGNEKLFF
TRBJ2-3 - 15 - TRBV14 TGTGCCAGCAGCTCAAGGGTGGCAGACACAGATACGCAGTATTTT CASSSRVADTDTQYF
TRBJ2-1 - 14 - TRBV27 TGTGCCAGCGCCTTGACCACCGGCTACAATGAGCAGTTCTTC CASALTTGYNEQFF
TRBJ1-1 TRBD1 14 few TRBV28 TGTGCCAGCAGTTTATCAGGGGGCGCCACTGAAGCTTTCTTT CASSLSGGATEAFF
TRBJ2-7 TRBD1 14 few TRBV15 TGTGCCACCAGCAGAGAAGGACAGGGATGGGAGCAGTACTTC CATSREGQGWEQYF
TRBJ1-6 - 18 - TRBV19 TGTGCCAGTAGTATAGACCCGAGCGGGGCTGGGGTTAATTCACCCCTCCACTTT CASSIDPSGAGVNSPLHF
TRBJ2-1 TRBD1 16 few TRBV11-2 TGTGCCAGCAGCCCGTGGGACAGGGGAACCAACAATGAGCAGTTCTTC CASSPWDRGTNNEQFF
TRBJ2-1 - 15 many TRBV7-2 TGTGCCAGCAGCGACACAGGGAACTCCTACAATGAGCAGTTCTTC CASSDTGNSYNEQFF
TRBJ2-5 TRBD1 14 - TRBV12-3/TRBV12-4 TGTGCCAGCAGTCGGGACAGGGGATGGGAGACCCAGTACTTC CASSRDRGWETQYF
TRBJ1-4 - 15 - TRBV19 TGTGCCAGTAGTTTTACCGCCAGAAAAGGTGAAAAACTGTTTTTT CASSFTARKGEKLFF
TRBJ2-3 TRBD2 16 many TRBV12-3/TRBV12-4 TGTGCCAGCAGTCTCGCGGGACTAGGTAGTGCAGATACGCAGTATTTT CASSLAGLGSADTQYF
TRBJ1-1 TRBD1 13 - TRBV2 TGTGCCAGCAGACCAGGGGGGAACACTGAAGCTTTCTTT CASRPGGNTEAFF
TRBJ1-3 - 12 many TRBV20-1 TGCAGTGCTCCCCAAGATACAAACACCATATATTTT CSAPQDTNTIYF
TRBJ1-3 - 14 - TRBV10-3 TGTGCCATCAGTGACAGCCGCTCTGGAAACACCATATATTTT CAISDSRSGNTIYF
TRBJ2-1 - 14 - TRBV5-6 TGTGCCAGCAGCGACTATAACCCAGTCAATGAGCAGTTCTTC CASSDYNPVNEQFF
TRBJ2-3 TRBD2 16 few TRBV20-1 TGCAGTGCTAGAATCGGACTAGCGGGACTGGCAGATACGCAGTATTTT CSARIGLAGLADTQYF
TRBJ2-4 - 16 - TRBV7-8 TGTGCCAGCAGCACCCGGACGAGACTAGCCAAAAACATTCAGTACTTC CASSTRTRLAKNIQYF
TRBJ2-3 - 15 many TRBV12-3/TRBV12-4 TGTGCCAGCAGTGGACCCTTAGCTAGCACAGATACGCAGTATTTT CASSGPLASTDTQYF
TRBJ2-1 - 16 many TRBV7-6 TGTGCCAGCAGCTACACCTATAACGGGCTCTACAATGAGCAGTTCTTC CASSYTYNGLYNEQFF
TRBJ2-1 - 15 - TRBV6-8 TGTGCCAGCAGTGGCGGATCAAACTCCTACAATGAGCAGTTCTTC CASSGGSNSYNEQFF
TRBJ2-7 TRBD2 16 - TRBV6-1 TGTGCCAGCAGTTACCCAACTAGCGGGAGGAACTACGAGCAGTACTTC CASSYPTSGRNYEQYF
TRBJ1-5 - 16 few TRBV6-1 TGTGCCAGCAGACCCAACAGTATCCGGAGCAATCAGCCCCAGCATTTT CASRPNSIRSNQPQHF
TRBJ1-5 - 14 - TRBV6-5 TGTGCCAGCAGTGTCAACTATCATTATCAGCCCCAGCATTTT CASSVNYHYQPQHF
TRBJ2-5 - 13 - TRBV27 TGTGCCAGCAGTGGCGGGATGCAAGAGACCCAGTACTTC CASSGGMQETQYF
TRBJ1-5 - 12 few TRBV12-5 TGTGCTAGTGCGAGTTCGGGCTCGCCCCAGCATTTT CASASSGSPQHF
TRBJ2-3 - 16 few TRBV6-2/TRBV6-3 TGTGCCAGCAGTTATTATTCGGTGATAGCCACAGATACGCAGTATTTT CASSYYSVIATDTQYF
TRBJ1-1 TRBD1 15 few TRBV7-9 TGTGCCAGCAGCTTAGTCGCAGGGGGAGAAACTGAAGCTTTCTTT CASSLVAGGETEAFF
TRBJ2-3 TRBD2 17 many TRBV12-3/TRBV12-4 TGTGCCAGCAGTTTTAGTAGGGCGGGAGGGCTCACAGATACGCAGTATTTT CASSFSRAGGLTDTQYF
TRBJ1-1 - 13 many TRBV10-3 TGTGCCACCGGGGCCGGATCGGCCACTGAAGCTTTCTTT CATGAGSATEAFF
TRBJ2-1 TRBD2 15 - TRBV6-5 TGTGCCAGCACCCAGGGACTAGCGTTGTACAATGAGCAGTTCTTC CASTQGLALYNEQFF
TRBJ2-3 TRBD2 17 many TRBV7-2 TGTGCCAGCAGCTACCGACTAGCGGGAGGGGGTACAGATACGCAGTATTTT CASSYRLAGGGTDTQYF
TRBJ1-4 TRBD1 14 - TRBV30 TGTGCCAGACAGGGCGGGACTACTAATGAAAAACTGTTTTTT CARQGGTTNEKLFF
TRBJ2-3 TRBD2 16 few TRBV7-3 TGTGCCAGCAGCGCCCGGGGACTAGCGGACACAGATACGCAGTATTTT CASSARGLADTDTQYF
TRBJ1-1 - 13 - TRBV29-1 TGCAGCGCCCTATCTGCGCCGGCCACTGAAGCTTTCTTT CSALSAPATEAFF
TRBJ1-2 - 14 - TRBV20-1 TGCAGTGCTAGATTGGGTAGGGGCGGCTATGGCTACACCTTC CSARLGRGGYGYTF
TRBJ2-2 - 17 few TRBV11-3 TGTGCCAGCAGCTTAACCCCCACAGGGCCTAACACCGGGGAGCTGTTTTTT CASSLTPTGPNTGELFF
TRBJ2-3 - 12 many TRBV29-1 TGCAGCGCCTCCGGGGGCACAGATACGCAGTATTTT CSASGGTDTQYF
TRBJ2-3 TRBD2 13 few TRBV29-1 TGCAGCGTTGAGGCGGGAGGGCCAGATACGCAGTATTTT CSVEAGGPDTQYF